This T cell receptor beta chain comes out of a study of T-cell reconstitution after alpha-beta-depleted transplantation in children. Unique molecular identifiers were incorporated when the TCRbeta library was constructed. TCRdb re-analysed the PCR reads in MiXCR, keeping a single row per CDR3 protein. The table lists about 230,000 distinct CDR3 sequences, around 9.7% of them singletons, with less than 6% in the top ten. The CDR3 length is 14 residues. The V end was cut by 2 bases, the J end by 0 bases, with 5 bases between. Germline V CDR1 and CDR2: MNHEY, SVGAGI. There are many counts of this clonotype.

The chain links TRBV6-5 to TRBJ1-3; no reliable D call. The clonotype comes from a human donor who donated a stem cell graft to a child with SCID. This specimen was PBMCs from the stem cell graft donor, taken from the stem cell graft. CDR3 sequence (DNA): TGTGCCAGCAGTTACCAGGTCTCTGGAAACACCATATATTTT. As protein: CASSYQVSGNTIYF.